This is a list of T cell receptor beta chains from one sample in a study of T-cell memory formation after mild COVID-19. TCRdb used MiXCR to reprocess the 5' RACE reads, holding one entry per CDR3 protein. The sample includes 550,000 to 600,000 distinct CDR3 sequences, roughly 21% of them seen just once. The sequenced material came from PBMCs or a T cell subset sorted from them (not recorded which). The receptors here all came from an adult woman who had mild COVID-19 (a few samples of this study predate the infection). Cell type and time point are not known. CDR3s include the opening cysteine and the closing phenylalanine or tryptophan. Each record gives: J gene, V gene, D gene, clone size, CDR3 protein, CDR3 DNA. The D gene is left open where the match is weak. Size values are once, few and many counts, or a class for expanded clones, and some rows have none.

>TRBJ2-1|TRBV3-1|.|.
CASSHPGLESRNEQFF
TGTGCCAGCAGCCACCCAGGGCTCGAATCTCGCAATGAGCAGTTCTTC
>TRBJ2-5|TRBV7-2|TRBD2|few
CASSLELAGIRAAQYF
TGTGCCAGCAGCTTAGAACTAGCGGGGATTCGTGCGGCCCAGTACTTC
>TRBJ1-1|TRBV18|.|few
CASSPRTAANTEAFF
TGTGCCAGCTCACCTAGGACAGCCGCTAACACTGAAGCTTTCTTT
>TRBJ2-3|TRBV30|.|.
CAWTLAGEPSTDTQYF
TGTGCCTGGACCCTAGCCGGGGAGCCTAGCACAGATACGCAGTATTTT
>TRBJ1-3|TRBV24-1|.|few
CATSDRTGQSSGNTIYF
TGTGCCACCAGTGACCGAACAGGACAGAGCTCTGGAAACACCATATATTTT
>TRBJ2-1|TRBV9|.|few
CASSVDGVSYNEQFF
TGTGCCAGCAGCGTAGACGGGGTCTCATACAATGAGCAGTTCTTC
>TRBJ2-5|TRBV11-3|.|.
CASSLQGSGTQYF
TGTGCCAGCAGCTTACAGGGCTCCGGGACCCAGTACTTC
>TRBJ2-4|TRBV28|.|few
CASSLPGSARLAKNIQYF
TGTGCCAGCAGTTTACCCGGGTCCGCCCGATTAGCCAAAAACATTCAGTACTTC
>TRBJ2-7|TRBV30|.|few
CAWSVSSPYEQYF
TGTGCCTGGAGTGTGAGCAGTCCCTACGAGCAGTACTTC
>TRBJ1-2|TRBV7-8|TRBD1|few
CASSSLSGGAFYGYTF
TGTGCCAGCAGCTCGCTTTCAGGGGGGGCCTTCTATGGCTACACCTTC
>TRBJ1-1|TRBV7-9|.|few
CASSLGKPNTEAFF
TGTGCCAGCAGCTTAGGAAAGCCGAACACTGAAGCTTTCTTT
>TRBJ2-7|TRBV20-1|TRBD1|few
CSARDPGRGLTYEQYF
TGCAGTGCTAGAGATCCCGGCAGGGGGCTCACCTACGAGCAGTACTTC
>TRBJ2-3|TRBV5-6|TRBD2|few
CASSLWSGRRGTDTQYF
TGTGCCAGCAGCTTGTGGAGCGGGAGGAGAGGCACAGATACGCAGTATTTT
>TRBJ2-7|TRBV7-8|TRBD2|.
CASSLVGLAVYEQYF
TGTGCCAGCAGCTTGGTCGGACTAGCGGTCTACGAGCAGTACTTC
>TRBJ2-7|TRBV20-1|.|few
CSAKGGGRYEQYF
TGCAGTGCTAAGGGGGGTGGGCGTTACGAGCAGTACTTC
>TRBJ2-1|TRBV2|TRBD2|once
CASSSGYPGNEQFF
TGTGCCAGCTCTAGCGGATACCCCGGCAATGAGCAGTTCTTC
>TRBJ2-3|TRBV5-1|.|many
CASSHGTVHSTDTQYF
TGCGCCAGCAGCCACGGGACCGTTCATAGCACAGATACGCAGTATTTT
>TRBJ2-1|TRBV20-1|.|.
CSARTVLGGATYNEQFF
TGCAGTGCTAGGACAGTCCTCGGCGGGGCGACATACAATGAGCAGTTCTTC
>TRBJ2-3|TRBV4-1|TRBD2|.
CASSQGWGGGDTQYF
TGCGCCAGCAGCCAAGGATGGGGGGGAGGAGATACGCAGTATTTT
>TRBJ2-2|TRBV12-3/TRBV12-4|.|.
CASSLGRINTGELFF
TGTGCCAGCAGTTTAGGGCGAATAAACACCGGGGAGCTGTTTTTT
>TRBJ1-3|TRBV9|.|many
CACPDVPVGNTIYF
TGTGCCTGCCCCGACGTCCCTGTTGGAAACACCATATATTTT
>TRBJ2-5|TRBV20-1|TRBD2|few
CSARGTSGRAEDQETQYF
TGCAGTGCTAGGGGGACTAGCGGGAGGGCCGAGGACCAAGAGACCCAGTACTTC
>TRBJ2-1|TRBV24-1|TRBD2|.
CATSGPLAGYYNEQFF
TGTGCCACCAGTGGCCCCCTAGCGGGATACTACAATGAGCAGTTCTTC
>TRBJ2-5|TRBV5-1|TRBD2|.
CASSFLGTSRQETQYF
TGCGCCAGCAGCTTTCTGGGGACTAGCCGCCAAGAGACCCAGTACTTC
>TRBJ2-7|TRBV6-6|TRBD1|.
CASSYGTAAYEQYF
TGTGCCAGCAGTTACGGGACAGCTGCCTACGAGCAGTACTTC
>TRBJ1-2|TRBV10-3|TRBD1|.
CAISPGGGGYGYTF
TGTGCCATCAGCCCAGGAGGGGGCGGGTATGGCTACACCTTC
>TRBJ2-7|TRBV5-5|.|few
CASSLGASVDYEQYF
TGTGCCAGCAGCTTGGGGGCTAGCGTGGACTACGAGCAGTACTTC
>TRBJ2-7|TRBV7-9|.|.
CASSQTPNYEQYF
TGTGCCAGCAGTCAAACCCCAAACTACGAGCAGTACTTC
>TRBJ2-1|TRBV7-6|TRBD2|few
CASSRSGGASYNEQFF
TGTGCCAGCAGCCGTAGCGGGGGGGCCTCCTACAATGAGCAGTTCTTC
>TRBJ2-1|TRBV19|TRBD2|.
CASSIVLWREDEQFF
TGTGCCAGTAGTATAGTCCTTTGGCGGGAGGATGAGCAGTTCTTC
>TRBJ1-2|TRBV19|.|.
CASSIWGSDYGYTF
TGTGCCAGTAGTATCTGGGGGTCAGACTATGGCTACACCTTC
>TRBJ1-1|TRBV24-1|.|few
CATSDLTDSEAFF
TGTGCCACCAGTGATTTGACAGATAGTGAAGCTTTCTTT
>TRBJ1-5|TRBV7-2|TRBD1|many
CASSPTTGYQVTQPQHF
TGTGCCAGCAGCCCGACGACAGGGTATCAGGTTACTCAGCCCCAGCATTTT
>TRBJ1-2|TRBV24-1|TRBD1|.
CATSDDRGWNYGYTF
TGTGCCACCAGTGATGACAGGGGTTGGAACTATGGCTACACCTTC
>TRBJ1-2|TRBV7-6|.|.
CASSAGTARGYTF
TGTGCCAGCAGCGCAGGGACCGCGAGGGGCTACACCTTC
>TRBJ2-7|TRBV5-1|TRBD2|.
CASSLLPSGGLYEQYF
TGCGCCAGCAGCTTGTTACCTAGCGGGGGGCTTTACGAGCAGTACTTC
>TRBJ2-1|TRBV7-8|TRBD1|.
CASSSGQGALREQFF
TGTGCCAGCAGCTCCGGACAGGGGGCTTTACGTGAGCAGTTCTTC
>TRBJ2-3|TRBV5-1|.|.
CASKLPSTDTQYF
TGCGCCAGCAAACTACCATCCACAGATACGCAGTATTTT
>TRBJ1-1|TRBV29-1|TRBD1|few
CSAEGQLNTEAFF
TGCAGCGCCGAGGGACAGTTGAACACTGAAGCTTTCTTT
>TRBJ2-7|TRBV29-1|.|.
CSVDRAREGSYEQYF
TGCAGCGTTGACAGGGCCCGAGAGGGCTCCTACGAGCAGTACTTC
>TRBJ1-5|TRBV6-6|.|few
CASSYPGRNQPQHF
TGTGCCAGCAGTTACCCTGGGAGGAATCAGCCCCAGCATTTT
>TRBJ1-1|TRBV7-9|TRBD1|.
CASNLGQGETEAFF
TGTGCCAGCAACCTAGGACAGGGTGAGACTGAAGCTTTCTTT
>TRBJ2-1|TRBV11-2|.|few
CASSGSNEQFF
TGTGCCAGCAGCGGCTCCAATGAGCAGTTCTTC
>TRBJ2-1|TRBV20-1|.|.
CSARRLAPLNEQFF
TGCAGTGCCAGGAGGCTCGCCCCTTTAAATGAGCAGTTCTTC
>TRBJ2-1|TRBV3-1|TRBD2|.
CASSQASGGNEQFF
TGTGCCAGCAGCCAAGCTAGCGGGGGGAATGAGCAGTTCTTC
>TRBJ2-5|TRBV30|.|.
CAWSVQGAPSETQYF
TGTGCCTGGAGTGTACAAGGGGCTCCCAGTGAGACCCAGTACTTC